The rows below give T cell receptor beta chains drawn from one sample of a study of blood T cell repertoires in COVID-19. TCRdb's copy holds only in-frame clones and misses some; the assay was immunoSEQ multiplex PCR. The sample yields 150,000 to 200,000 clones, 80% to 90% seen once. The sample comprised peripheral blood. These receptors were taken from a man in his fifties or sixties with active or convalescent COVID-19. CDR3s include the opening cysteine and the closing phenylalanine or tryptophan. A D gene is named only where the DNA matches it firmly.

cdr3_aa: CASSPGGTGNSPLHF; d_call: TRBD1; j_call: TRBJ1-6; v_call: TRBV18
cdr3_aa: CASALVTEVYEQYF; d_call: -; j_call: TRBJ2-7; v_call: TRBV28
cdr3_aa: CARSAGGHTGELFF; d_call: TRBD2; j_call: TRBJ2-2; v_call: TRBV2
cdr3_aa: CASSEVMNTEAFF; d_call: -; j_call: TRBJ1-1; v_call: TRBV12-3/TRBV12-4
cdr3_aa: CASSQATEAQYF; d_call: -; j_call: TRBJ2-5; v_call: TRBV4-2
cdr3_aa: CSAQSSYEQYF; d_call: -; j_call: TRBJ2-7; v_call: TRBV20-1
cdr3_aa: CASSARGKYGYTF; d_call: -; j_call: TRBJ1-2; v_call: TRBV12-3/TRBV12-4
cdr3_aa: CASSPRQSMGNEQFF; d_call: -; j_call: TRBJ2-1; v_call: TRBV3-1/TRBV3-2
cdr3_aa: CASSFWGGRDEAFF; d_call: -; j_call: TRBJ1-1; v_call: TRBV7-2
cdr3_aa: CASSEGPGQGAKEQYF; d_call: TRBD1; j_call: TRBJ2-7; v_call: TRBV5-1
cdr3_aa: CASSTLEGGRAFF; d_call: -; j_call: TRBJ1-1; v_call: TRBV19
cdr3_aa: CASSYSALRGAFF; d_call: -; j_call: TRBJ1-1; v_call: TRBV6-5
cdr3_aa: CASSVPGYEQYF; d_call: -; j_call: TRBJ2-7; v_call: TRBV6-5
cdr3_aa: CASGRAGDTQYF; d_call: TRBD2; j_call: TRBJ2-3; v_call: TRBV10-2
cdr3_aa: CASSSAGTAKTYEQYF; d_call: TRBD1; j_call: TRBJ2-7; v_call: TRBV7-9
cdr3_aa: CASSPDRDGYGYTF; d_call: TRBD1; j_call: TRBJ1-2; v_call: TRBV6-5
cdr3_aa: CSASWTRQGVYGYTF; d_call: -; j_call: TRBJ1-2; v_call: TRBV20-1
cdr3_aa: CASSKDRGFGTEAFF; d_call: TRBD1; j_call: TRBJ1-1; v_call: TRBV27
cdr3_aa: CASSQEIRGSSGYTF; d_call: -; j_call: TRBJ1-2; v_call: TRBV14
cdr3_aa: CASRGTGDQPQHF; d_call: TRBD1; j_call: TRBJ1-5; v_call: TRBV6-5
cdr3_aa: CASSSLMTGPLIGEQYF; d_call: -; j_call: TRBJ2-7; v_call: TRBV7-2
cdr3_aa: CASRRTGGGYTF; d_call: TRBD1; j_call: TRBJ1-2; v_call: TRBV2
cdr3_aa: CASSLVQGGTEAFF; d_call: TRBD1; j_call: TRBJ1-1; v_call: TRBV28
cdr3_aa: CASSLRARTENSPLHF; d_call: -; j_call: TRBJ1-6; v_call: TRBV5-6
cdr3_aa: CASSEVDEQYF; d_call: -; j_call: TRBJ2-7; v_call: TRBV2
cdr3_aa: CASSEAGGYGYTF; d_call: -; j_call: TRBJ1-2; v_call: TRBV6-1
cdr3_aa: CASSHSWDRGSQPQHF; d_call: TRBD1; j_call: TRBJ1-5; v_call: TRBV4-3
cdr3_aa: CASSPLAGQVDTQYF; d_call: -; j_call: TRBJ2-3; v_call: TRBV5-5
cdr3_aa: CASSTGTSGTEAFF; d_call: -; j_call: TRBJ1-1; v_call: TRBV2
cdr3_aa: CASSKNRATGNTIYF; d_call: -; j_call: TRBJ1-3; v_call: TRBV11-2
cdr3_aa: CASSGGGAGAYTF; d_call: -; j_call: TRBJ1-2; v_call: TRBV19
cdr3_aa: CASSRTGFTEAFF; d_call: TRBD1; j_call: TRBJ1-1; v_call: TRBV12-3/TRBV12-4
cdr3_aa: CASSQQGIDTGELFF; d_call: -; j_call: TRBJ2-2; v_call: TRBV2
cdr3_aa: CASSLGPGTGYQPQHF; d_call: TRBD1; j_call: TRBJ1-5; v_call: TRBV5-1
cdr3_aa: CASSRYPTGNQETQYF; d_call: -; j_call: TRBJ2-5; v_call: TRBV5-1
cdr3_aa: CASSLGGIAGGADTQYF; d_call: TRBD2; j_call: TRBJ2-3; v_call: TRBV11-2
cdr3_aa: CASSLQGLNTEAFF; d_call: -; j_call: TRBJ1-1; v_call: TRBV7-9
cdr3_aa: CASSTDLAYGYTF; d_call: -; j_call: TRBJ1-2; v_call: TRBV10-2
cdr3_aa: CASSESVADTQYF; d_call: -; j_call: TRBJ2-3; v_call: TRBV6-1
cdr3_aa: CASSVGSSYGYTF; d_call: -; j_call: TRBJ1-2; v_call: TRBV9
cdr3_aa: CASSLGTGRNQPQHF; d_call: TRBD1; j_call: TRBJ1-5; v_call: TRBV7-6
cdr3_aa: CASSLGRGNTEAFF; d_call: -; j_call: TRBJ1-1; v_call: TRBV7-3
cdr3_aa: CASSRRDTNQPQHF; d_call: -; j_call: TRBJ1-5; v_call: TRBV3-1/TRBV3-2
cdr3_aa: CAWSGRQTMWPQHF; d_call: -; j_call: TRBJ1-5; v_call: TRBV30
cdr3_aa: CASSIGTGGYGYTF; d_call: TRBD1; j_call: TRBJ1-2; v_call: TRBV28
cdr3_aa: CASSLDFGTSGINEQFF; d_call: TRBD2; j_call: TRBJ2-1; v_call: TRBV5-6
cdr3_aa: CSVYGGRTDTQYF; d_call: -; j_call: TRBJ2-3; v_call: TRBV29-1
cdr3_aa: CASSLGGEETQYF; d_call: -; j_call: TRBJ2-5; v_call: TRBV28
cdr3_aa: CASSPQGRFEAFF; d_call: -; j_call: TRBJ1-1; v_call: TRBV28
cdr3_aa: CASSMISGPDSYEQYF; d_call: TRBD2; j_call: TRBJ2-7; v_call: TRBV19
cdr3_aa: CASSQAPTVDGNTIYF; d_call: -; j_call: TRBJ1-3; v_call: TRBV4-3
cdr3_aa: CASSTGGAGTGELFF; d_call: TRBD2; j_call: TRBJ2-2; v_call: TRBV19
cdr3_aa: CASTGLAGGLNEQFF; d_call: TRBD2; j_call: TRBJ2-1; v_call: TRBV5-1
cdr3_aa: CASSLTGKDQPQHF; d_call: -; j_call: TRBJ1-5; v_call: TRBV28